This is a list of T cell receptor beta chains from one sample in a study of vaccination effects on CD4 cells after COVID-19. Sequencing used immunoSEQ multiplex PCR; TCRdb keeps in-frame clones, though not all of them. The repertoire has 55,000 or so clones, roughly 76% of them found once; the top ten carry about a sixth. No antigen has been identified for these receptors. The sample here was CD4+ T cells from PBMCs cultured with SARS-CoV-2 spike peptides, taken before COVID-19 vaccination. The source of these receptors is a human donor who received a COVID-19 vaccine. Each CDR3 is given with its conserved first and last residue. D genes are given only for firm matches. Some rows have no size entry. The others give once, few or many, or a class for an expanded clone.

V: TRBV7-9
size: -
J: TRBJ2-1
D: TRBD2
DNA: TGTGCCAGCAGAAAACCCCTGGGGGGGGGCTCCTACAATGAGCAGTTCTTC
CDR3: CASRKPLGGGSYNEQFF

V: TRBV18
size: -
J: TRBJ2-6
D: TRBD1
DNA: TGTGCCAGCTCACCGATCCGGACAGGGCGGGTCTCTGGGGCCAACGTCCTGACTTTC
CDR3: CASSPIRTGRVSGANVLTF

V: TRBV5-5
size: -
J: TRBJ2-6
D: -
DNA: TGTGCCAGCAGCGCCCGTCTAGCGACCGGGGCCAACGTCCTGACTTTC
CDR3: CASSARLATGANVLTF

V: TRBV19
size: once
J: TRBJ1-6
D: -
DNA: TGTGCCAGTAGACCGGGGAGTGACTCACCCCTCCACTTT
CDR3: CASRPGSDSPLHF

V: TRBV4-2
size: -
J: TRBJ1-3
D: TRBD1
DNA: TGTGCCAGCAGCCAAGTAATGACAGGGTCTGGAAACACCATATATTTT
CDR3: CASSQVMTGSGNTIYF

V: TRBV28
size: -
J: TRBJ2-1
D: TRBD2
DNA: TGTGCCAGCAGTTCCACTAGCGTTACCCTACTCAATGAGCAGTTCTTC
CDR3: CASSSTSVTLLNEQFF

V: TRBV4-2
size: -
J: TRBJ2-3
D: -
DNA: TGTGCCAGCAGCCAAGGGCTTTCAGATACGCAGTATTTT
CDR3: CASSQGLSDTQYF

V: TRBV19
size: few
J: TRBJ1-1
D: -
DNA: TGTGCCAGTACTCCAAATTTAATGAACACTGAAGCTTTCTTT
CDR3: CASTPNLMNTEAFF

V: TRBV5-1
size: -
J: TRBJ2-1
D: -
DNA: TGCGCCAGCAGCTACCGACAGGACGAGCAGTTCTTC
CDR3: CASSYRQDEQFF

V: TRBV5-1
size: -
J: TRBJ2-1
D: -
DNA: TGCGCCAGCAGCTTGGATTCGGAGACCACATCGTTGTTCTTC
CDR3: CASSLDSETTSLFF

V: TRBV7-2
size: -
J: TRBJ2-1
D: TRBD2
DNA: TGTGCCAGCAGACCAACTAGCGGGGGGACATACAATGAGCAGTTCTTC
CDR3: CASRPTSGGTYNEQFF

V: TRBV28
size: -
J: TRBJ1-1
D: -
DNA: TGTGCCAGCAGACAAGGACGGATTGAAGCTTTCTTT
CDR3: CASRQGRIEAFF

V: TRBV7-2
size: once
J: TRBJ1-1
D: -
DNA: TGTGCCAGCAGCTTTGGGAACCGGAACACTGAAGCTTTCTTT
CDR3: CASSFGNRNTEAFF

V: TRBV9
size: -
J: TRBJ1-1
D: -
DNA: TGTGCCAGCAGCGTACGAATGGACACTGAAGCTTTCTTT
CDR3: CASSVRMDTEAFF

V: TRBV10-2
size: few
J: TRBJ1-2
D: TRBD1
DNA: TGCGCCAGCAGTGAGTCGAACAGGGGAAGCTATGGCTACACCTTC
CDR3: CASSESNRGSYGYTF

V: TRBV3-1/TRBV3-2
size: -
J: TRBJ1-2
D: -
DNA: TGTGCCAGCAGCCGCCCAAAAGGGCGATGGGAGGGCTACACCTTC
CDR3: CASSRPKGRWEGYTF

V: TRBV7-9
size: -
J: TRBJ1-1
D: -
DNA: TGTGCCAGCAGCTTAGCGACTAACACTGAAGCTTTCTTT
CDR3: CASSLATNTEAFF

V: TRBV18
size: -
J: TRBJ2-3
D: TRBD1
DNA: TGTGCCAGCCGCCCTCCAGGGGGTGGAGATACGCAGTATTTT
CDR3: CASRPPGGGDTQYF

V: TRBV24-1
size: few
J: TRBJ2-1
D: -
DNA: TGTGCCACCAGTGACTCTGTGGGTGCACCGTTCTTC
CDR3: CATSDSVGAPFF

V: TRBV6-5
size: -
J: TRBJ2-1
D: TRBD2
DNA: TGTGCCAGCAGACTAGCGGGGTCGTCCTACAATGAGCAGTTCTTC
CDR3: CASRLAGSSYNEQFF

V: TRBV28
size: -
J: TRBJ2-7
D: -
DNA: TGTGCCAGCAGCGGCGATGGTCGCGCCTACGAGCAGTACTTC
CDR3: CASSGDGRAYEQYF

V: TRBV27
size: -
J: TRBJ1-1
D: -
DNA: TGTGCCAGCAGTTTGGGTGCGGGGATCGGCTCTGAAGCTTTCTTT
CDR3: CASSLGAGIGSEAFF

V: TRBV9
size: -
J: TRBJ2-3
D: -
DNA: TGTGCCAGCAGCGTCGAAACTAGTCCAGGAGATACGCAGTATTTT
CDR3: CASSVETSPGDTQYF

V: TRBV10-1
size: few
J: TRBJ1-5
D: -
DNA: TGCGCCAGCAGTGAGTCCCGGCAGAGCAATCAGCCCCAGCATTTT
CDR3: CASSESRQSNQPQHF

V: TRBV29-1
size: few
J: TRBJ1-2
D: -
DNA: TGCAGCGTTGACGAAACCGGGACGGGCTATGGCTACACCTTC
CDR3: CSVDETGTGYGYTF

V: TRBV5-1
size: -
J: TRBJ2-1
D: TRBD2
DNA: TGCGCCAGCAGCCTTAGCGGGAACTCCTACAATGAGCAGTTCTTC
CDR3: CASSLSGNSYNEQFF

V: TRBV5-1
size: -
J: TRBJ2-3
D: TRBD2
DNA: TGCGCCAGCAGCCTGGGACTAGCGGGGGGGGAACGTATTGGGCAGTATTTT
CDR3: CASSLGLAGGERIGQYF

V: TRBV18
size: -
J: TRBJ2-7
D: -
DNA: TGTGCCAGCTCACCAAATACCGGGACAAAGCAGTACTTC
CDR3: CASSPNTGTKQYF

V: TRBV7-3
size: -
J: TRBJ2-7
D: -
DNA: TGTGCCAGCAGCCCCCCAAATTCCTACGAGCAGTACTTC
CDR3: CASSPPNSYEQYF

V: TRBV18
size: -
J: TRBJ1-1
D: -
DNA: TGTGCCAGCTCAACCCGGGACGGTAACACTGAAGCTTTCTTT
CDR3: CASSTRDGNTEAFF

V: TRBV19
size: -
J: TRBJ2-7
D: TRBD2
DNA: TGTGCCAGTAGTAAGGCGGGGGGGCCCTACGAGCAGTACTTC
CDR3: CASSKAGGPYEQYF